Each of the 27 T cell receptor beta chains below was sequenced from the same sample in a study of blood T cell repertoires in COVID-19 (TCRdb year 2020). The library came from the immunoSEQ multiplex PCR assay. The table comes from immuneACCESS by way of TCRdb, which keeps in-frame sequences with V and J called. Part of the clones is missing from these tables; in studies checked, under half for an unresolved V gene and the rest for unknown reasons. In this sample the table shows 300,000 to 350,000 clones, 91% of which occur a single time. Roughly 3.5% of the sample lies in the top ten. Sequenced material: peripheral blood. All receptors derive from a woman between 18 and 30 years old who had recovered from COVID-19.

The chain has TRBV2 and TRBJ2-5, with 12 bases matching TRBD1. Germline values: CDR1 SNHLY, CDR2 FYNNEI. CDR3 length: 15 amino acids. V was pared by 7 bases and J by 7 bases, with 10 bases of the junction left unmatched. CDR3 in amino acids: CASTSSGQGAGTQYF. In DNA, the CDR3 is TGTGCCAGCACATCCTCGGGACAGGGGGCCGGGACCCAGTACTTC.

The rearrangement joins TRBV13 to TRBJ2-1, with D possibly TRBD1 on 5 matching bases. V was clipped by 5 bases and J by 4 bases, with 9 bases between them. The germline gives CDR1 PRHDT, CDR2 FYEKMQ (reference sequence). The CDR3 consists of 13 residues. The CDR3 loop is CASSPGNYNEQFF. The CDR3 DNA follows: TGTGCCAGCAGCCCAGGGAATTACAATGAGCAGTTCTTC. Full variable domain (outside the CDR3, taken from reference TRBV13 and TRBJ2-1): AAGVIQSPRHLIKEKRETATLKCYPIPRHDTVYWYQQGPGQDPQFLISFYEKMQSDKGSIPDRFSAQQFSDYHSELNMSSLELGDSALYFCASSPGNYNEQFFGPGTRLTVL.

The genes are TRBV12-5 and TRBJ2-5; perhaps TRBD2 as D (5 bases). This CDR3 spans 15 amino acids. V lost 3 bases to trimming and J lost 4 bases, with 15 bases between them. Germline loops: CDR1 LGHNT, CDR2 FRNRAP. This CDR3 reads CASGFSTREGETQYF. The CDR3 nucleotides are TGTGCTAGTGGTTTTTCCACCCGTGAGGGAGAGACCCAGTACTTC. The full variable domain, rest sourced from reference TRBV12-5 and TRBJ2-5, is DARVTQTPRHKVTEMGQEVTMRCQPILGHNTVFWYRQTMMQGLELLAYFRNRAPLDDSGMPKDRFSAEMPDATLATLKIQPSEPRDSAVYFCASGFSTREGETQYFGPGTRLLVL.

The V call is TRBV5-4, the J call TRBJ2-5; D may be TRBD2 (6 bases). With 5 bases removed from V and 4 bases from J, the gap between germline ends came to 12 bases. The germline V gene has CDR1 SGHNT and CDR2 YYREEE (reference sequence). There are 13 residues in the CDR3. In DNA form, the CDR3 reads TGTGCCAGCAGTCGTGGGGGGAGAGAGACCCAGTACTTC. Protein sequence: CASSRGGRETQYF.

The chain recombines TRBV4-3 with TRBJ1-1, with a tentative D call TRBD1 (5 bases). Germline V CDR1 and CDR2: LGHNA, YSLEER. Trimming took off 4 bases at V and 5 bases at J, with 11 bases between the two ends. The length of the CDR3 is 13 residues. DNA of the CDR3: TGCGCCAGCAGCCGCAGGGAGGGGACTGAAGCTTTCTTT. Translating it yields CASSRREGTEAFF.

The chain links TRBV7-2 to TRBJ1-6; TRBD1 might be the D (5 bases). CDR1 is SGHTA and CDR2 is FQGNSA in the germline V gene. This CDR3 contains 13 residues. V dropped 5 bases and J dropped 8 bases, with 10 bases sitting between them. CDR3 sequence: CASSDSRDSPLHF. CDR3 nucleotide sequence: TGTGCCAGCAGCGACTCCAGGGATTCACCCCTCCACTTT.

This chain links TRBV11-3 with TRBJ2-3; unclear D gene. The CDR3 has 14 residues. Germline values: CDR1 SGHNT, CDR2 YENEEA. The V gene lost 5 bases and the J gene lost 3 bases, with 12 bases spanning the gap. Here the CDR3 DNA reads TGTGCCAGCAGCCGTCGGAGTTTAACAGATACGCAGTATTTT. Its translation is CASSRRSLTDTQYF.

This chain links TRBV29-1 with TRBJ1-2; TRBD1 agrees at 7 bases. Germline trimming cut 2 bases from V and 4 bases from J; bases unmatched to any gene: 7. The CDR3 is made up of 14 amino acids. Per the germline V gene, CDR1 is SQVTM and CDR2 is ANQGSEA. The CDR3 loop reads CSVEKTGSPYGYTF. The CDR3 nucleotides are TGCAGCGTTGAAAAGACAGGGAGCCCCTATGGCTACACCTTC.

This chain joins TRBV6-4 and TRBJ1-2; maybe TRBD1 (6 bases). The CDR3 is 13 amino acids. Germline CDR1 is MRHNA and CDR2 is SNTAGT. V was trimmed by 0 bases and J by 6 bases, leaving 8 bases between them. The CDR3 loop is CASSDSGGHGYTF. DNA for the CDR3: TGTGCCAGCAGTGACTCGGGGGGGCATGGCTACACCTTC.

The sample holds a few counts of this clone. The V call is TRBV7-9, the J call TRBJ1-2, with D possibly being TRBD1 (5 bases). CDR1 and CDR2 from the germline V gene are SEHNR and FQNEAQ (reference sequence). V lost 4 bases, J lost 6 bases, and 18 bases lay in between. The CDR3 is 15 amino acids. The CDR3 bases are TGTGCCAGCAGCTCAGACAGACCCAAGGTGGATGGCTACACCTTC. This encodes CASSSDRPKVDGYTF.

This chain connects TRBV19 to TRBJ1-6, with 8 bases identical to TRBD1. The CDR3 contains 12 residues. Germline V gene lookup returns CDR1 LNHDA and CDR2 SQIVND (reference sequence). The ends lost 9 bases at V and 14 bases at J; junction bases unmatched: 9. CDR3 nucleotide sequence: TGTGCCAGCAGGACAGGGAGTCGGTCCCTCCACTTT. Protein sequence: CASRTGSRSLHF.

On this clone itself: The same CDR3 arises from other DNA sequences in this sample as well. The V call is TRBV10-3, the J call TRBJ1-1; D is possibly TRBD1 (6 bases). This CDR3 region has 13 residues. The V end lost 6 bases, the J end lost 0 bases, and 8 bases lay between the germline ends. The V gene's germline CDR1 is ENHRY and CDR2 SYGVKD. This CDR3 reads CAIRQGLNTEAFF. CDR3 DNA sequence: TGTGCCATCAGACAGGGTCTGAACACTGAAGCTTTCTTT.

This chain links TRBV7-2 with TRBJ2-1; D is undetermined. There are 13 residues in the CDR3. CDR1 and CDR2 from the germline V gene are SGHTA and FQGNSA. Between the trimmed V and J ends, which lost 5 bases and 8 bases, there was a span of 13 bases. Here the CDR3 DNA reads TGTGCCAGCAGCCCCTCTCGAACAGATGAGCAGTTCTTC. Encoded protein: CASSPSRTDEQFF.

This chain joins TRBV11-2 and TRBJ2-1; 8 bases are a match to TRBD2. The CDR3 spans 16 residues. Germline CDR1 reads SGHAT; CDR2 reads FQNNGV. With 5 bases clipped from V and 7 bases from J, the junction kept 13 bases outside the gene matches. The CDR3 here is CASSPWGAGLGNEQFF. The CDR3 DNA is TGTGCCAGCAGCCCGTGGGGGGCGGGACTAGGGAATGAGCAGTTCTTC.

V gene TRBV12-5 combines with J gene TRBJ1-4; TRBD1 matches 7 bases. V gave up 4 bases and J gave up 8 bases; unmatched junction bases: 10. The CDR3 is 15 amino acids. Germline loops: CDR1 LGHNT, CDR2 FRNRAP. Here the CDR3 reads CASGSRQGFGEKLFF. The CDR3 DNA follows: TGTGCTAGTGGTTCAAGACAGGGTTTCGGGGAAAAACTGTTTTTT.

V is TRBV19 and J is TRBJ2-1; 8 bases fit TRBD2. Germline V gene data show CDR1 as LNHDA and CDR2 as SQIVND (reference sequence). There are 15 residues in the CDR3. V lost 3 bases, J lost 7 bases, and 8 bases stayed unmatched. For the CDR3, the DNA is TGTGCCAGTAGTATGAAAGCGGGAGTACGGAATGAGCAGTTCTTC. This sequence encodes CASSMKAGVRNEQFF.

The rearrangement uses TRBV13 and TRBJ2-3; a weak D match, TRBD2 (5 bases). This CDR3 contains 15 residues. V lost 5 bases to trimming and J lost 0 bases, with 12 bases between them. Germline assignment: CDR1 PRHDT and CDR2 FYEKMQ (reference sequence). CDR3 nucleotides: TGTGCCAGCAGCCTCGGCGGGCGGAGCACAGATACGCAGTATTTT. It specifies CASSLGGRSTDTQYF.

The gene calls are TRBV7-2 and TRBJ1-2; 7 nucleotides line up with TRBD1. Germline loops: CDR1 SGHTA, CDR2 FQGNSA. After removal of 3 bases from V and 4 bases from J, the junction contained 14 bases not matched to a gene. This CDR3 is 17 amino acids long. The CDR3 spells CASSLGQRMDGAYGYTF. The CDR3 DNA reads TGTGCCAGCAGCTTGGGACAGCGGATGGATGGTGCCTATGGCTACACCTTC. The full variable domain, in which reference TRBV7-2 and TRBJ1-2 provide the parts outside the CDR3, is GAGVSQSPSNKVTEKGKDVELRCDPISGHTALYWYRQSLGQGLEFLIYFQGNSAPDKSGLPSDRFSAERTGGSVSTLTIQRTQQEDSAVYLCASSLGQRMDGAYGYTFGSGTRLTVV.

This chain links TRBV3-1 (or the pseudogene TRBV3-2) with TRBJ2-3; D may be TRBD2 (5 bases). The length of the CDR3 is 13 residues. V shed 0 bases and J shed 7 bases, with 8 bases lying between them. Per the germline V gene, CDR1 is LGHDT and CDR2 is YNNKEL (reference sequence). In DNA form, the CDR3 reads TGTGCCAGCAGCCAAGAGTCGGGATATACGCAGTATTTT. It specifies CASSQESGYTQYF.

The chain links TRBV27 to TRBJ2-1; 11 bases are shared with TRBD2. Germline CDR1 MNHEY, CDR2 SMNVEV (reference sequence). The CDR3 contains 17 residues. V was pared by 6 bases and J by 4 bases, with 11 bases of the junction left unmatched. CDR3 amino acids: CASSRKTSGIVYNEQFF. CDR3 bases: TGTGCCAGCAGCCGAAAGACTAGCGGGATAGTTTACAATGAGCAGTTCTTC.

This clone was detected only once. The CDR3 loop is CASSYSGSGSVDTQYF. For the CDR3, the DNA is TGTGCCAGCAGTTACTCGGGTAGCGGGAGTGTAGATACGCAGTATTTT. The J gene is TRBJ2-3, the V gene TRBV6-5; 9 positions agree with TRBD2. Germline V gene data show CDR1 as MNHEY and CDR2 as SVGAGI. The CDR3 covers 16 residues. With 0 bases clipped from V and 5 bases from J, the junction kept 6 bases outside the gene matches.

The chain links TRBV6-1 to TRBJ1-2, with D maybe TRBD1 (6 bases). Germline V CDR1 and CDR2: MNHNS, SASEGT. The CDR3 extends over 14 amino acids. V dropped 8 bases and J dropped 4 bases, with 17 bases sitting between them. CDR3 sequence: CASLPVTGLYGYTF. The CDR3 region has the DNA TGTGCCAGCTTACCGGTAACAGGGCTCTATGGCTACACCTTC.

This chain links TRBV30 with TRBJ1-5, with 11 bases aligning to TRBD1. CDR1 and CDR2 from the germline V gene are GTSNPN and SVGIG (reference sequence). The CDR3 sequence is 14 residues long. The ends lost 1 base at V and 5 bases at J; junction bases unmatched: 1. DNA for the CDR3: TGTGCCTGGAGTGGGGACAGGGGGTATCAGCCCCAGCATTTT. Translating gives CAWSGDRGYQPQHF.

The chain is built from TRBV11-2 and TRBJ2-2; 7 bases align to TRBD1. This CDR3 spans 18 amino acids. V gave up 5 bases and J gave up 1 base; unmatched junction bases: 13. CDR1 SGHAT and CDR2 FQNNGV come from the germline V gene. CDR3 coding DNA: TGTGCCAGCAGCACCCCGGTTACAGGGGAAGGGAACACCGGGGAGCTGTTTTTT. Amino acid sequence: CASSTPVTGEGNTGELFF.

The CDR3: CASSQPGQGARGYTF. CDR3 sequence (DNA): TGTGCCAGCAGCCAACCGGGACAGGGGGCGCGTGGCTACACCTTC. The rearrangement links TRBV14 to TRBJ1-2; 12 positions agree with TRBD1. The germline gives CDR1 SGHDN, CDR2 FVKESK. The CDR3 sequence is 15 residues long. V dropped 2 bases and J dropped 7; count of bases not matched to a gene: 5.

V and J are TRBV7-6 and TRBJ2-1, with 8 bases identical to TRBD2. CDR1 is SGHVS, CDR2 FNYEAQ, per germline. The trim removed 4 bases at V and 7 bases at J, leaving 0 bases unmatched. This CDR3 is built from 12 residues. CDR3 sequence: CASSSSGNEQFF. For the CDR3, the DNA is TGTGCCAGCAGCTCTAGCGGGAATGAGCAGTTCTTC. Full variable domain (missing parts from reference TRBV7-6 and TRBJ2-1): GAGVSQSPRYKVTKRGQDVALRCDPISGHVSLYWYRQALGQGPEFLTYFNYEAQQDKSGLPNDRFSAERPEGSISTLTIQRTEQRDSAMYRCASSSSGNEQFFGPGTRLTVL.

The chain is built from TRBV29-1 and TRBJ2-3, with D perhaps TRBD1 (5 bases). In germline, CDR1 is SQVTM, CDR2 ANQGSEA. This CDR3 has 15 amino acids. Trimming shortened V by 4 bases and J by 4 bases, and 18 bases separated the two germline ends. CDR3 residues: CSVADTSRFSDTQYF. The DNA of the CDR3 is TGCAGCGTTGCGGACACCAGCAGGTTCTCAGATACGCAGTATTTT.